These T cell receptor beta chains were read from a single sample in a study of blood T cell repertoires in COVID-19. Sequencing was performed with immunoSEQ multiplex PCR; in TCRdb, only in-frame clones are kept and a portion is missing. The profile covers tens of thousands of clones, with roughly 68% appearing a single time and 28% taken by the ten largest. Sequencing was performed on peripheral blood. Every receptor here comes from a woman aged 80 or over with acute or convalescent COVID-19. The CDR3 runs from the conserved cysteine through the conserved F or W. D genes are given only for firm matches. Rows give clone size only sometimes, using once, few, many, or a class for an expanded clone.

V gene	CDR3 length	D gene	clone size	J gene	CDR3 protein	CDR3 DNA
TRBV27	16	TRBD2	-	TRBJ2-1	CASSLPGTSGYNEQFF	TGTGCCAGCAGTTTACCCGGGACTAGCGGGTACAATGAGCAGTTCTTC
TRBV5-1	14	-	-	TRBJ2-7	CASSLSGESYEQYF	TGCGCCAGCAGCTTGTCGGGGGAGTCCTACGAGCAGTACTTC
TRBV29-1	13	-	few	TRBJ1-2	CSVEELAGGGYTF	TGCAGCGTTGAAGAATTGGCGGGTGGAGGCTACACCTTC
TRBV24-1	16	-	-	TRBJ2-1	CATSEPDTGSYNEQFF	TGTGCCACCAGTGAACCTGACACTGGCTCCTACAATGAGCAGTTCTTC
TRBV19	17	TRBD2	-	TRBJ2-1	CASRDPAGTSDYNEQFF	TGTGCCAGTAGAGATCCGGCCGGGACTAGCGATTACAATGAGCAGTTCTTC
TRBV7-9	17	TRBD2	-	TRBJ2-1	CASSPRGLAGGFNEQFF	TGTGCCAGCAGCCCCCGAGGACTAGCGGGAGGGTTCAATGAGCAGTTCTTC
TRBV11-2	16	TRBD2	-	TRBJ2-5	CASSSGIAGGKETQYF	TGTGCCAGCAGCTCCGGGATAGCGGGAGGGAAGGAGACCCAGTACTTC
TRBV30	14	-	-	TRBJ2-7	CAWSLTGWSYEQYF	TGTGCCTGGAGTCTTACAGGCTGGTCCTACGAGCAGTACTTC
TRBV6-4	13	-	once	TRBJ2-1	CASSVVSNNEQFF	TGTGCCAGCAGTGTTGTAAGCAACAATGAGCAGTTCTTC
TRBV30	12	-	-	TRBJ2-5	CAWNQYQETQYF	TGTGCCTGGAACCAGTACCAAGAGACCCAGTACTTC
TRBV2	11	-	-	TRBJ1-2	CASGGGYGYTF	TGTGCCAGCGGGGGCGGGTATGGCTACACCTTC
TRBV4-2	16	-	-	TRBJ1-2	CASSQDRGITNYGYTF	TGTGCCAGCAGCCAAGACCGGGGTATTACTAACTATGGCTACACCTTC
TRBV30	13	TRBD2	-	TRBJ2-7	CAWLRAGTYEQYF	TGTGCCTGGTTGAGAGCGGGGACCTACGAGCAGTACTTC
TRBV28	18	TRBD1	-	TRBJ1-3	CASSFWTNRGQTGNTIYF	TGTGCCAGCAGTTTCTGGACGAACAGGGGGCAAACGGGAAACACCATATATTTT
TRBV7-9	12	-	many	TRBJ2-7	CASSASSYEQYF	TGTGCCAGCAGCGCTTCGAGCTACGAGCAGTACTTC
TRBV11-3	15	-	-	TRBJ1-1	CASSLGGTGTREAFF	TGTGCCAGCAGCTTAGGGGGGACCGGGACAAGGGAAGCTTTCTTT
TRBV19	13	-	many	TRBJ2-7	CASSIRQTYEQYF	TGTGCCAGTAGTATACGACAGACCTACGAGCAGTACTTC
TRBV2	15	-	few	TRBJ1-5	CASSFLEGGYQPQHF	TGTGCCAGCAGTTTCCTAGAGGGTGGGTATCAGCCCCAGCATTTT
TRBV6-2/TRBV6-3	14	-	-	TRBJ2-3	CASSLRAPRDTQYF	TGTGCCAGCAGCCTTCGCGCCCCGAGAGATACGCAGTATTTT
TRBV3-1/TRBV3-2	12	-	-	TRBJ2-5	CASSPVQETQYF	TGTGCCAGCAGCCCTGTACAAGAGACCCAGTACTTC
TRBV18	16	TRBD1	-	TRBJ1-1	CASSERGPGGGTEAFF	TGTGCCAGTTCCGAAAGGGGGCCAGGGGGTGGCACTGAAGCTTTCTTT
TRBV18	16	TRBD1	few	TRBJ2-7	CASSPPVQGAIYEQYF	TGTGCCAGCTCACCACCGGTACAGGGGGCCATCTACGAGCAGTACTTC
TRBV12-5	13	TRBD1	-	TRBJ1-5	CASGRDRNQPQHF	TGTGCTAGTGGTAGGGACAGGAATCAGCCCCAGCATTTT
TRBV11-2	16	TRBD2	few	TRBJ2-7	CASSLDFGLGVSEQYF	TGTGCCAGCAGCTTAGACTTTGGACTAGGGGTCAGCGAGCAGTACTTC
TRBV19	13	-	-	TRBJ1-1	CASRVQGNTEAFF	TGTGCCAGTAGAGTACAGGGGAACACTGAAGCTTTCTTT
TRBV19	15	-	few	TRBJ2-1	CASSIQARGYNEQFF	TGTGCCAGTAGTATACAGGCACGGGGTTACAATGAGCAGTTCTTC
TRBV4-1	16	-	-	TRBJ2-1	CASSQGSSVIYNEQFF	TGCGCCAGCAGCCAAGGATCTAGCGTGATCTACAATGAGCAGTTCTTC
TRBV6-5	11	-	-	TRBJ2-3	CASSYLDTQYF	TGTGCCAGCAGTTACCTAGATACGCAGTATTTT
TRBV11-3	15	TRBD2	-	TRBJ2-1	CASSPAGTSLGEQFF	TGTGCCAGCAGCCCGGCCGGGACTAGCTTGGGTGAGCAGTTCTTC
TRBV11-2	14	TRBD1	-	TRBJ1-4	CASSLDRGQEKLFF	TGTGCCAGCAGCTTGGACAGGGGGCAGGAAAAACTGTTTTTT
TRBV10-1	15	TRBD1	-	TRBJ1-3	CASSRDRDSGNTIYF	TGCGCCAGCAGCCGGGACAGGGACTCTGGAAACACCATATATTTT
TRBV15	14	-	-	TRBJ1-5	CATSRDYSNQPQHF	TGTGCCACCAGCAGAGATTATAGCAATCAGCCCCAGCATTTT
TRBV15	15	TRBD2	-	TRBJ2-7	CATSRVAGASYEQYF	TGTGCCACCAGCAGAGTAGCGGGAGCATCCTACGAGCAGTACTTC
TRBV30	15	-	-	TRBJ2-7	CAWSKNRQASYEQYF	TGTGCCTGGAGTAAAAACAGACAGGCCTCCTACGAGCAGTACTTC
TRBV4-2	17	-	-	TRBJ1-3	CASSQEGGIGRGNTIYF	TGTGCCAGCAGCCAAGAAGGAGGGATCGGGCGTGGAAACACCATATATTTT
TRBV27	15	TRBD1	-	TRBJ2-7	CASRQTGQGNYEQYF	TGTGCCAGCAGACAAACGGGACAGGGAAACTACGAGCAGTACTTC
TRBV30	12	-	few	TRBJ1-1	CAWSPQGTEAFF	TGTGCCTGGAGTCCTCAGGGGACTGAAGCTTTCTTT
TRBV19	16	-	-	TRBJ2-5	CASSIDPGGGIETQYF	TGTGCCAGTAGTATAGATCCGGGAGGGGGCATTGAGACCCAGTACTTC
TRBV3-1/TRBV3-2	13	TRBD1	-	TRBJ2-7	CASSWDRFYEQYF	TGTGCCAGCAGCTGGGACAGATTCTACGAGCAGTACTTC
TRBV2	13	-	few	TRBJ2-4	CASSRDNKNIQYF	TGTGCCAGCAGTCGGGACAACAAAAACATTCAGTACTTC
TRBV28	16	TRBD1	-	TRBJ2-7	CASSLSSRDSIYEQYF	TGTGCCAGCAGTTTGTCATCACGGGACAGCATCTACGAGCAGTACTTC
TRBV27	15	TRBD2	-	TRBJ2-3	CASSLGGSGTDTQYF	TGTGCCAGCAGCCTCGGGGGGAGTGGGACAGATACGCAGTATTTT
TRBV7-3	14	-	-	TRBJ1-3	CASSSGGAGNTIYF	TGTGCCAGCAGCTCCGGGGGGGCTGGAAACACCATATATTTT
TRBV5-6	16	-	many	TRBJ1-5	CASSFSQGTSNQPQHF	TGTGCCAGCAGCTTTTCTCAGGGGACCAGCAATCAGCCCCAGCATTTT
TRBV9	17	TRBD2	few	TRBJ2-3	CASSVVIGTSGSDTQYF	TGTGCCAGCAGCGTAGTTATCGGGACTAGCGGGAGCGATACGCAGTATTTT
TRBV29-1	14	TRBD1	few	TRBJ1-1	CSVLLDRMNTEAFF	TGCAGCGTTCTATTGGACAGGATGAACACTGAAGCTTTCTTT
TRBV28	14	-	few	TRBJ2-3	CASSLAGITDTQYF	TGTGCCAGCAGTTTAGCGGGGATAACAGATACGCAGTATTTT
TRBV14	13	-	-	TRBJ2-1	CASSQDLWSEQFF	TGTGCCAGCAGCCAAGATTTATGGAGTGAGCAGTTCTTC
TRBV24-1	12	-	-	TRBJ2-5	CATRDSGETQYF	TGTGCCACCAGGGACAGCGGCGAGACCCAGTACTTC
TRBV24-1	15	-	-	TRBJ2-5	CATSDFGTGQEPQYF	TGTGCCACCAGTGATTTTGGGACTGGGCAAGAGCCCCAGTACTTC
TRBV4-1	13	-	-	TRBJ2-3	CASSRSAADTQYF	TGCGCCAGCAGCCGATCAGCGGCAGATACGCAGTATTTT
TRBV25-1	13	-	-	TRBJ2-5	CASSEWGDETQYF	TGTGCCAGCAGTGAATGGGGGGATGAGACCCAGTACTTC
TRBV24-1	19	TRBD2	few	TRBJ2-1	CATSDLRGGTSGGWNEQFF	TGTGCCACCAGTGATTTGCGTGGGGGAACTAGCGGGGGTTGGAATGAGCAGTTCTTC
TRBV5-6	13	TRBD1	-	TRBJ2-5	CASRSGGGETQYF	TGTGCCAGCAGGTCAGGGGGTGGGGAGACCCAGTACTTC
TRBV28	15	-	few	TRBJ1-4	CASSPFEGGWEKLFF	TGTGCCAGCAGTCCTTTTGAGGGAGGGTGGGAAAAACTGTTTTTT
TRBV3-1/TRBV3-2	13	-	-	TRBJ1-1	CASSQISSTEAFF	TGTGCCAGCAGCCAGATCTCTAGCACTGAAGCTTTCTTT
TRBV21-1	17	-	once	TRBJ2-3	CASSKNIQGASTDTQYF	TGTGCCAGCAGCAAAAACATACAGGGGGCTAGCACAGATACGCAGTATTTT